A selection of T cell receptor beta chains follows, all from one sample in a study of blood T cells in healthy people across ages. TCRdb recomputed calls from the 5' RACE reads with MiXCR, one row per CDR3 protein. Of hundreds of thousands of distinct CDR3 sequences listed, around 28% are singletons. The specimen sequenced was blood. The receptors derive from a woman older than 75 in good health. Both conserved end residues are part of each CDR3. The D gene is left open where the match is weak. Clone size is not always given. Where it is, it says once, few, many or a class for expanded clones.

TRBJ2-7	many	TRBV12-3/TRBV12-4	.	12	TGTGCCAGCAGTTTATTAGGATACGAGCAGTACTTC	CASSLLGYEQYF
TRBJ2-2	.	TRBV5-4	.	16	TGTGCCAGCAGCTTGTCAGGGGGGTCGAGCACCGGGGAGCTGTTTTTT	CASSLSGGSSTGELFF
TRBJ2-7	many	TRBV7-2	TRBD2	16	TGTGCCAGCAGCTTAGGCCCTAGCGGAAGGTCCTACGAGCAGTACTTC	CASSLGPSGRSYEQYF
TRBJ2-5	.	TRBV7-2	.	14	TGTGCCAGCAGTACTGGGGGGCGGCAAGAGACCCAGTACTTC	CASSTGGRQETQYF
TRBJ2-5	many	TRBV7-9	.	13	TGTGCCAGCAGCTCCAACAACCAAGAGACCCAGTACTTC	CASSSNNQETQYF
TRBJ1-2	many	TRBV20-1	.	14	TGCAGTGCCTTCGTCCAGACTGGGCATTATGGCTACACCTTC	CSAFVQTGHYGYTF
TRBJ2-1	many	TRBV7-2	TRBD1	16	TGTGCCAGCAGCTTAGGAGGGACAGGGAACTACAATGAGCAGTTCTTC	CASSLGGTGNYNEQFF
TRBJ1-5	many	TRBV6-2/TRBV6-3	.	14	TGTGCCAGCAGTCGTGACAGCTCCAATCAGCCCCAGCATTTT	CASSRDSSNQPQHF
TRBJ1-1	.	TRBV5-1	TRBD1	15	TGCGCCAGCAGCTTGGCACAGGGGGCGGGCACTGAAGCTTTCTTT	CASSLAQGAGTEAFF
TRBJ1-1	.	TRBV6-6	TRBD1	14	TGTGCCAGCACCCCTCAGACAGGGGGGGCTGAAGCTTTCTTT	CASTPQTGGAEAFF
TRBJ2-3	.	TRBV7-9	.	15	TGTGCCAGCAGCTTAAGGCGGGATCTCACAGATACGCAGTATTTT	CASSLRRDLTDTQYF
TRBJ1-1	.	TRBV6-2/TRBV6-3	.	15	TGTGCCAGCAGCGATTACCCGAGAGTTGGTGCGGACGCTTTCTTT	CASSDYPRVGADAFF
TRBJ1-2	few	TRBV20-1	TRBD1	14	TGCAGTGCTCCTCCTGGACAGGGGGGTTATGGCTACACCTTC	CSAPPGQGGYGYTF
TRBJ2-1	many	TRBV7-9	TRBD2	19	TGTGCCAGCAGCCTCCGTGGTAGCGGGGGGGGGTACTCCTACAATGAGCAGTTCTTC	CASSLRGSGGGYSYNEQFF
TRBJ2-1	many	TRBV20-1	.	16	TGCAGTGCTAGAGATCCAGCGATTTCCCCCTACAATGAGCAGTTCTTC	CSARDPAISPYNEQFF
TRBJ2-5	many	TRBV6-2/TRBV6-3	TRBD1	14	TGTGCCAGCGGCAGGACAGGGGGCGTAGAGACCCAGTACTTC	CASGRTGGVETQYF
TRBJ2-1	.	TRBV20-1	.	17	TGCAGTGCTAGAAGTCGAACGGGATTGAGCTCCTACAATGAGCAGTTCTTC	CSARSRTGLSSYNEQFF
TRBJ2-1	many	TRBV2	TRBD2	15	TGTGCCAGCAGACTTACTAGCGGGGGGGCGGGTGAGCAGTTCTTC	CASRLTSGGAGEQFF
TRBJ2-5	many	TRBV4-3	.	16	TGCGCCAGCAGCCAAGAATCAGGCTATAGAGGAGAGACCCAGTACTTC	CASSQESGYRGETQYF
TRBJ2-5	many	TRBV9	.	14	TGTGCCAGCAGCCCCGAGGAGGGATTCGGGACCCAGTACTTC	CASSPEEGFGTQYF
TRBJ1-2	.	TRBV7-2	.	13	TGTGCCAGCAGCCCTCCAAGACACTATGGCTACACCTTC	CASSPPRHYGYTF
TRBJ1-1	.	TRBV29-1	.	13	TGCAGCGTTGGACGCGAATGGGGGACTGAAGCTTTCTTT	CSVGREWGTEAFF
TRBJ1-5	few	TRBV4-1	.	13	TGCGGGCAGCCGAGGGGGTTTCGACAGCCCCAGCATTTT	CGQPRGFRQPQHF
TRBJ2-6	many	TRBV20-1	TRBD1	16	TGCAGTGCTGAGGGGACAGGGGTTGGTGGGGCCAACGTCCTGACTTTC	CSAEGTGVGGANVLTF
TRBJ2-4	once	TRBV30	.	12	TGTGCCTGGAGTTTTTTGGGCGGTGAGCAGTACTTC	CAWSFLGGEQYF
TRBJ2-5	few	TRBV7-2	TRBD2	17	TGTGCCAGCAGCCAGGGGCGACTAGCGGTCTTCCAAGAGACCCAGTACTTC	CASSQGRLAVFQETQYF
TRBJ2-5	many	TRBV7-9	TRBD2	14	TGTGCCAGCAGCCGGGGGGGCCCCCAAGAGACCCAGTACTTC	CASSRGGPQETQYF
TRBJ2-7	many	TRBV7-9	TRBD1	18	TGTGCCAGCAGCTTAGCTTCTACGTGGGACAGGGGGCCTTGGGAGCAGTACTTC	CASSLASTWDRGPWEQYF
TRBJ2-3	many	TRBV7-2	TRBD1	16	TGTGCCAGCAGCACATTTTTAGGACAGGGTACAGATACGCAGTATTTT	CASSTFLGQGTDTQYF
TRBJ2-5	many	TRBV15	TRBD1	17	TGTGCCACCAGCGCGCGACGGGGCAGGGGGTTCCAAGAGACCCAGTACTTC	CATSARRGRGFQETQYF